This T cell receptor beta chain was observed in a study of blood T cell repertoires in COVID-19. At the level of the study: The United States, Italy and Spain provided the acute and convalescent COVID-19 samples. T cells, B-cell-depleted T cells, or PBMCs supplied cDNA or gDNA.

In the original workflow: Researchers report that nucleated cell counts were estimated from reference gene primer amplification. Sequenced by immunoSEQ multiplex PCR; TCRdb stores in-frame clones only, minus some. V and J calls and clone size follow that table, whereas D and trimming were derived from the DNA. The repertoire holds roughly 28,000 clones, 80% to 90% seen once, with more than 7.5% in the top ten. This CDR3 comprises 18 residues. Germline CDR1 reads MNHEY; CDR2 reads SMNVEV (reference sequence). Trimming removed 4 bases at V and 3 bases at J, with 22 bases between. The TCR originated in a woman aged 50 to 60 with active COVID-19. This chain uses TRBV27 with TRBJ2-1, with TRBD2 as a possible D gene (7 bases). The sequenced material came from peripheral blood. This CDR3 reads CASSYPDTGRGDYNEQFF. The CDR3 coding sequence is TGTGCCAGCAGTTATCCGGATACAGGGAGGGGTGACTACAATGAGCAGTTCTTC.